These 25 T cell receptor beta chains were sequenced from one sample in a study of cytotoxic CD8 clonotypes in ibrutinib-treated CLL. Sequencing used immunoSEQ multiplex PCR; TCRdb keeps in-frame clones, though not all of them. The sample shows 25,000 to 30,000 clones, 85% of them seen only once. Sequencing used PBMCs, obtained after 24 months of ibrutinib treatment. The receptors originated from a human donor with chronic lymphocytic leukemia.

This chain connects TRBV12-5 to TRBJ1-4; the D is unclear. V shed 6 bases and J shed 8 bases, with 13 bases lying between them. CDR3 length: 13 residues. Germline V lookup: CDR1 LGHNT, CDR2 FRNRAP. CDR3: CASGFSMGEKLFF. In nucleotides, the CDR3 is TGTGCTAGTGGATTTAGCATGGGGGAAAAACTGTTTTTT.

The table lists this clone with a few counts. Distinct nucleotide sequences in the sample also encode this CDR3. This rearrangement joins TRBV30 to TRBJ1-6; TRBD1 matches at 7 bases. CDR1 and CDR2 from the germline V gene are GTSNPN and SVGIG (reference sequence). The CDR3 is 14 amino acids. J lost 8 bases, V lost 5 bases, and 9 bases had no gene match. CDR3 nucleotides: TGTGCCTGGTCGTCCAGGGGGGGAGATTCACCCCTCCACTTT. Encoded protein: CAWSSRGGDSPLHF. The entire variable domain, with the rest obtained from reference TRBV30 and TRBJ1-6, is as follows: SQTIHQWPATLVQPVGSPLSLECTVEGTSNPNLYWYRQAAGRGLQLLFYSVGIGQISSEVPQNLSASRPQDRQFILSSKKLLLSDSGFYLCAWSSRGGDSPLHFGNGTRLTVT.

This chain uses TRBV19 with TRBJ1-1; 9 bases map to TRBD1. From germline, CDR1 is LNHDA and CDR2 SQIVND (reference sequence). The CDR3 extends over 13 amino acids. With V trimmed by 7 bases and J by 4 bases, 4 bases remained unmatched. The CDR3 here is CASNTGGGTEAFF. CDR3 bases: TGTGCCAGTAACACAGGGGGCGGCACTGAAGCTTTCTTT.

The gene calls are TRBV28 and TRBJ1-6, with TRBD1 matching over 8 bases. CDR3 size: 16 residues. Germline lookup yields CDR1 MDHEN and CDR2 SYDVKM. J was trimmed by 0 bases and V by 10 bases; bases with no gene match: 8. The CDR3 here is CATSIQGDSYNSPLHF. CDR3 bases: TGTGCCACCTCGATACAGGGGGACTCCTATAATTCACCCCTCCACTTT.

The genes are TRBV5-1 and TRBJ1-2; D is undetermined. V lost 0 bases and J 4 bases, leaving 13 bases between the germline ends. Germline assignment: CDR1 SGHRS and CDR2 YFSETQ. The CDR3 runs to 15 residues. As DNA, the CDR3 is TGCGCCAGCAGCTTGGTTACGGGGTCCGCCTATGGCTACACCTTC. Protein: CASSLVTGSAYGYTF. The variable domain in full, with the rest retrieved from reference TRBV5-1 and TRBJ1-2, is KAGVTQTPRYLIKTRGQQVTLSCSPISGHRSVSWYQQTPGQGLQFLFEYFSETQRNKGNFPGRFSGRQFSNSRSEMNVSTLELGDSALYLCASSLVTGSAYGYTFGSGTRLTVV.

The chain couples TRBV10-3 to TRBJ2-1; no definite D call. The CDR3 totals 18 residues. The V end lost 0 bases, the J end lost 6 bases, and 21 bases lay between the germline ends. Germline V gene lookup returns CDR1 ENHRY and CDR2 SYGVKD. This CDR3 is CAISESELGYTRRNEQFF. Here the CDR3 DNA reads TGTGCCATCAGTGAGTCGGAGTTGGGGTACACCCGACGCAATGAGCAGTTCTTC.

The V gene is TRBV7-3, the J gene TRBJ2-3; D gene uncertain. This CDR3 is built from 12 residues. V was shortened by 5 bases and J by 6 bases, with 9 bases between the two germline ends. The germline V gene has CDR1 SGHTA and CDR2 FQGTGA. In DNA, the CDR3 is TGTGCCAGCAGCAACAATAGGGATACGCAGTATTTT. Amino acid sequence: CASSNNRDTQYF. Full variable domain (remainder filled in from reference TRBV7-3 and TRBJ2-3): GAGVSQTPSNKVTEKGKYVELRCDPISGHTALYWYRQSLGQGPEFLIYFQGTGAADDSGLPNDRFFAVRPEGSVSTLKIQRTERGDSAVYLCASSNNRDTQYFGPGTRLTVL.

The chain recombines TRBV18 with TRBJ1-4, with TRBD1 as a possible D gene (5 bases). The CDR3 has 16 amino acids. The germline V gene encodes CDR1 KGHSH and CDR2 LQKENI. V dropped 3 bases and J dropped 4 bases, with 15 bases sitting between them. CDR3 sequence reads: CASSPQGPPVNEKLFF. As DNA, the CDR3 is TGTGCCAGCTCACCCCAGGGACCGCCTGTTAATGAAAAACTGTTTTTT.

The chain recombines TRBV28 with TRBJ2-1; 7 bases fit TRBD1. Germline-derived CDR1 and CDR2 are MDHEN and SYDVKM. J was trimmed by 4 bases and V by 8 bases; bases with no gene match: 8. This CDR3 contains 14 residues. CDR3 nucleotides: TGTGCCAGCGTGGACAGGTTAATTTACAATGAGCAGTTCTTC. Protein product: CASVDRLIYNEQFF.

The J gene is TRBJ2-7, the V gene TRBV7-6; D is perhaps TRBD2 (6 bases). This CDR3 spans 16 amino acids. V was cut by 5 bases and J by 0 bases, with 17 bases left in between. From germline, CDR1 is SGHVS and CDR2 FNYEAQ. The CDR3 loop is CASSLRLGGSSYEQYF. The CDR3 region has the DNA TGTGCCAGCAGCCTACGACTGGGGGGTAGCTCCTACGAGCAGTACTTC.

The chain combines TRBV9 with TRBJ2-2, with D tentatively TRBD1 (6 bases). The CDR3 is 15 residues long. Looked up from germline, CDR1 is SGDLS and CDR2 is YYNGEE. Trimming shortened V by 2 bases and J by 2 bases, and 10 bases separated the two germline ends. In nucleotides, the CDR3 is TGTGCCAGCAGCGTCACAGGGCTCAACACCGGGGAGCTGTTTTTT. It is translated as CASSVTGLNTGELFF.

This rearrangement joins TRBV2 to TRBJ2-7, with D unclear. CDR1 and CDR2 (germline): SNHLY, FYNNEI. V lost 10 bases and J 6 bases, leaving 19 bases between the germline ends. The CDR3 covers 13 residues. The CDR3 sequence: CATSLGKAREQYF. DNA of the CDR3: TGTGCCACCTCATTGGGGAAGGCCCGCGAGCAGTACTTC.

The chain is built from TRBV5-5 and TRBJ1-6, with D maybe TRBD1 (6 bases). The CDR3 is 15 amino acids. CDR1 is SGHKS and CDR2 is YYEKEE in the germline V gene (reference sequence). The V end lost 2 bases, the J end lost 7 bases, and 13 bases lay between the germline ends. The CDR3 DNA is TGTGCCAGCAGCTTAAGGACAGCCTCAAATTCACCCCTCCACTTT. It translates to CASSLRTASNSPLHF.

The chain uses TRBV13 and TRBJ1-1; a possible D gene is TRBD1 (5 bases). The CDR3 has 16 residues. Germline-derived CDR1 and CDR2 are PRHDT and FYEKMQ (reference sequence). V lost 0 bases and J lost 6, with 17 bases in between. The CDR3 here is CASSLGAGTDGAEAFF. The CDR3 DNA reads TGTGCCAGCAGCTTAGGGGCAGGGACTGATGGTGCTGAAGCTTTCTTT.

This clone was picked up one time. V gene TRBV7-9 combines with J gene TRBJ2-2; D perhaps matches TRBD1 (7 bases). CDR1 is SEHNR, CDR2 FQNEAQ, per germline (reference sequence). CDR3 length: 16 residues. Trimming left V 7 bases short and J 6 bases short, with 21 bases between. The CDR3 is CASNKFRGAAPGELFF. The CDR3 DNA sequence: TGTGCCAGCAACAAATTCAGGGGGGCGGCGCCCGGGGAGCTGTTTTTT.

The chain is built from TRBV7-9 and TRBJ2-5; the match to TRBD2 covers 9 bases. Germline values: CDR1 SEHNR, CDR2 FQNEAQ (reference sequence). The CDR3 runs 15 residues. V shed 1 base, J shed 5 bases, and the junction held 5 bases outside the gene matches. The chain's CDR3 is CASSLEGGGAETQYF. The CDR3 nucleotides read TGTGCCAGCAGCTTAGAGGGCGGGGGGGCGGAGACCCAGTACTTC.

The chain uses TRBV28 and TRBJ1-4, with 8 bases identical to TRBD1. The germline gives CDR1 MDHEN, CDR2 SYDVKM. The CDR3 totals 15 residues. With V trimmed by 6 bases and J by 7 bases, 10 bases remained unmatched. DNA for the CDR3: TGTGCCAGCAGGCCACCTCAGGGGGCGCGTGAAAAACTGTTTTTT. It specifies CASRPPQGAREKLFF.

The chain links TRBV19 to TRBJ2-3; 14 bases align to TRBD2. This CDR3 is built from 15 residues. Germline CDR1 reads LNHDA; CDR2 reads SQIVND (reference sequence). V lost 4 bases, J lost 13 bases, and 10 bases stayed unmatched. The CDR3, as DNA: TGTGCCAGTAGTACCACCGGGACTAGCGGGAGCCGAGAGTATTTT. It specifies CASSTTGTSGSREYF. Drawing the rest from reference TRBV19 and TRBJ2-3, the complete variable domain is DGGITQSPKYLFRKEGQNVTLSCEQNLNHDAMYWYRQDPGQGLRLIYYSQIVNDFQKGDIAEGYSVSREKKESFPLTVTSAQKNPTAFYLCASSTTGTSGSREYFGPGTRLTVL.

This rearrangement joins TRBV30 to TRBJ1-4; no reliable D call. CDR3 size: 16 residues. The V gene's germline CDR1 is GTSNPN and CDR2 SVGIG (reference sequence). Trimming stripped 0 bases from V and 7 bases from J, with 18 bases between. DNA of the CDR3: TGTGCCTGGAGTGTAATGTATCTGTACGGTGGTGAAAAACTGTTTTTT. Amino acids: CAWSVMYLYGGEKLFF.

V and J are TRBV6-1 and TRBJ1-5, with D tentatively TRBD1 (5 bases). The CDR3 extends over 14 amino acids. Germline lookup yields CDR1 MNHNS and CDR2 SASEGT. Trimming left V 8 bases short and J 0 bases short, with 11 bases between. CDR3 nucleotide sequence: TGTGCCAGCCGAGGGGCTTATAGCAATCAGCCCCAGCATTTT. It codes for CASRGAYSNQPQHF.

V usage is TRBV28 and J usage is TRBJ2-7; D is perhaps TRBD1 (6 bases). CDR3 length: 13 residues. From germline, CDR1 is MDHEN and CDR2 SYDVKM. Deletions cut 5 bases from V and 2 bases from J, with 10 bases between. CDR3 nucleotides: TGTGCCAGCAGTAAACAGGGTCCCTACGAGCAGTACTTC. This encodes CASSKQGPYEQYF.

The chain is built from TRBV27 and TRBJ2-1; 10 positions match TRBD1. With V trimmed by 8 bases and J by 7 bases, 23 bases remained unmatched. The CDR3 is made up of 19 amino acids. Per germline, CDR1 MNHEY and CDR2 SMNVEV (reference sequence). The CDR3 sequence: CASLRKILSGADRGNEQFF. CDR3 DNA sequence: TGTGCCAGCTTAAGAAAAATCCTTAGTGGCGCGGACAGGGGGAATGAGCAGTTCTTC.

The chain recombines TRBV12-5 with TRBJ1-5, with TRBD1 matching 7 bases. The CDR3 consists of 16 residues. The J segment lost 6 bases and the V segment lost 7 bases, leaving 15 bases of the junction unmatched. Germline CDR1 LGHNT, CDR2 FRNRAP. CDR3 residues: CASALVLSGGGQPQHF. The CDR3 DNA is TGTGCTAGTGCCTTGGTTTTGTCAGGGGGGGGTCAGCCCCAGCATTTT.

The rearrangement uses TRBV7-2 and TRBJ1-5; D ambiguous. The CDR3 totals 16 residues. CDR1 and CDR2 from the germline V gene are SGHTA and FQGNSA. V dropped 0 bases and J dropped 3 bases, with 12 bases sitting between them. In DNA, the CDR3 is TGTGCCAGCAGCTTAGCGGGAGGGTACGCCAATCAGCCCCAGCATTTT. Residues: CASSLAGGYANQPQHF.

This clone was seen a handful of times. CDR3 region: CASSAQLNTEAFF. DNA of the CDR3: TGTGCCAGCAGTGCACAGCTTAACACTGAAGCTTTCTTT. The chain couples TRBV6-4 to TRBJ1-1; unclear D gene. Germline V gene data show CDR1 as MRHNA and CDR2 as SNTAGT. Trimming took off 4 bases at V and 2 bases at J, with 8 bases between the two ends. The CDR3 spans 13 residues.